This TCR beta chain was sequenced for a study of blood T cell repertoires in COVID-19. Study as a whole: T cells, B-cell-depleted T cells, or PBMCs supplied cDNA or gDNA.

Clones were sequenced by immunoSEQ multiplex PCR, and TCRdb holds only the in-frame ones, with some missing. The data show 200,000 to 300,000 clones, with around four fifths seen just once and 4.2% held by the top ten. This CDR3 has 14 amino acids. CDR1 is ENHRY, CDR2 SYGVKD, per germline. V gave up 4 bases and J gave up 8 bases, with 17 bases separating them. This receptor was obtained from a man aged 55-75 years with acute or convalescent COVID-19. V and J are TRBV10-3 and TRBJ1-2; a possible D gene is TRBD1 (5 bases). Specimen: peripheral blood. In DNA, the CDR3 is TGTGCCATCAGTGCCAGGGCCACTGCAGGAGGCTACACCTTC. Translated: CAISARATAGGYTF.